This T cell receptor beta chain was captured in a study of T cell responses to AZD1222 COVID-19 vaccine. The method was immunoSEQ multiplex PCR; TCRdb's version includes in-frame clones alone and lacks a portion of them. The sample lists over 60,000 clones; roughly 87% were seen once. The CDR3 spans 12 residues. With 6 bases clipped from V and 4 bases from J, the junction kept 3 bases outside the gene matches. The germline V gene encodes CDR1 SQVTM and CDR2 ANQGSEA. The source was peripheral blood, collected on day 0 of AZD1222 vaccination. This chain joins TRBV29-1 and TRBJ2-5; 9 nucleotides line up with TRBD1. The sequence came from an adult in good health. CDR3 coding DNA: TGCAGCGTAGACAGGGGGGGAGAGACCCAGTACTTC. This encodes CSVDRGGETQYF.